One sample yielded the 20 T cell receptor beta chains listed below, sequenced in a study of blood T cell repertoires in COVID-19. The assay was immunoSEQ multiplex PCR, and TCRdb's table has in-frame clones only and misses some. The table records over 150,000 clones, less than 90% of them present only once. Sequenced input: peripheral blood. The receptors stem from an older woman with COVID-19, enrolled during active disease.

A single count supports this clone. This chain uses TRBV5-8 with TRBJ1-6, with 10 bases fitting TRBD1. There are 16 residues in the CDR3. Germline V gene sequence: CDR1 SGHTS, CDR2 YDEGEE. The V gene end was trimmed by 3 bases and the J gene end by 3 bases; junction bases not matched to a gene: 3. The CDR3 nucleotides are TGTGCCAGCAGCTCCCGGGACAGGGGCTATAATTCACCCCTCCACTTT. It translates to CASSSRDRGYNSPLHF.

The chain combines TRBV7-9 with TRBJ2-7, with D possibly being TRBD2 (6 bases). CDR1 SEHNR and CDR2 FQNEAQ come from the germline V gene (reference sequence). The CDR3 totals 14 residues. V was cut by 5 bases and J by 1 base, with 12 bases left in between. The CDR3 protein is CASSVSGTSYEQYF. For the CDR3, the DNA is TGTGCCAGCAGCGTTAGCGGTACATCCTACGAGCAGTACTTC.

The V and J genes are TRBV28 and TRBJ2-7; 7 positions agree with TRBD2. V trimming: 2 bases; J trimming: 0 bases; junction bases outside the gene matches: 4. This CDR3 contains 15 residues. CDR1 MDHEN and CDR2 SYDVKM come from the germline V gene. Here the CDR3 reads CASSLPGLRSYEQYF. In DNA form, the CDR3 reads TGTGCCAGCAGTTTACCGGGACTACGCTCCTACGAGCAGTACTTC. The full variable domain, its missing parts supplied by reference TRBV28 and TRBJ2-7, is DVKVTQSSRYLVKRTGEKVFLECVQDMDHENMFWYRQDPGLGLRLIYFSYDVKMKEKGDIPEGYSVSREKKERFSLILESASTNQTSMYLCASSLPGLRSYEQYFGPGTRLTVT.

In nucleotides, the CDR3 is TGCAGCGCGAGAGGGGAGGCAGCTACTAGCACAGATACGCAGTATTTT. Translating gives CSARGEAATSTDTQYF. The chain has TRBV29-1 and TRBJ2-3; possibly TRBD2 for D (6 bases). V was clipped by 7 bases and J by 0 bases, with 20 bases between them. The germline CDR1 and CDR2 sequences are SQVTM and ANQGSEA. CDR3 length: 16 residues.

This chain links TRBV6-5 with TRBJ2-7, with unresolved D. Trimming removed 6 bases at V and 6 bases at J, with 9 bases between. The CDR3 is 11 amino acids. Germline values: CDR1 MNHEY, CDR2 SVGAGI. The CDR3 spells CASSGVSEQYF. DNA for the CDR3: TGTGCCAGCAGCGGTGTCTCCGAGCAGTACTTC.

In this sample, this clone turned up once. The chain employs TRBV7-2 and TRBJ1-3; D unresolved. The V end was cut by 3 bases, the J end by 0 bases, with 3 bases between. CDR1 and CDR2 from the germline V gene are SGHTA and FQGNSA. The CDR3 runs to 13 residues. In nucleotides, the CDR3 is TGTGCCAGCAGCTTTCGCTCTGGAAACACCATATATTTT. Its translation: CASSFRSGNTIYF.

The J gene is TRBJ1-1, the V gene TRBV5-4; D is perhaps TRBD1 (5 bases). The CDR3 extends over 16 amino acids. Germline lookup yields CDR1 SGHNT and CDR2 YYREEE (reference sequence). Trimming took off 5 bases at V and 0 bases at J, with 17 bases between the two ends. This CDR3 reads CASSPQGRQMNTEAFF. In DNA form, the CDR3 reads TGTGCCAGCAGTCCCCAAGGACGACAGATGAACACTGAAGCTTTCTTT. The whole variable domain, remainder taken from reference TRBV5-4 and TRBJ1-1, is ETGVTQSPTHLIKTRGQQVTLRCSSQSGHNTVSWYQQALGQGPQFIFQYYREEENGRGNFPPRFSGLQFPNYSSELNVNALELDDSALYLCASSPQGRQMNTEAFFGQGTRLTVV.

V is TRBV18 and J is TRBJ2-7; 8 bases are a match to TRBD1. V lost 6 bases and J lost 6; bases outside the gene matches: 10. The CDR3 loop spans 14 amino acids. Germline values: CDR1 KGHSH, CDR2 LQKENI. CDR3 coding DNA: TGTGCCAGCTCTCCCGGGACAGGTCGAATCGAGCAGTACTTC. Its protein is CASSPGTGRIEQYF.

This clone was picked up a small number of times. The rearrangement joins TRBV28 to TRBJ1-1; 8 nucleotides line up with TRBD1. The length of the CDR3 is 15 residues. V shed 4 bases and J 4 bases; nucleotides not matched to a gene: 8. Germline V gene sequence: CDR1 MDHEN, CDR2 SYDVKM. CDR3 bases: TGTGCCAGCAGTTCCGCCCAGGACAGGGCCACTGAAGCTTTCTTT. Its translation is CASSSAQDRATEAFF.

The V call is TRBV28, the J call TRBJ1-3; TRBD1 aligns across 8 bases. The CDR3 covers 16 residues. V trimming: 6 bases; J trimming: 0 bases; junction bases outside the gene matches: 7. Germline V gives CDR1 MDHEN, CDR2 SYDVKM. CDR3: CASRYRGTLSGNTIYF. CDR3 in DNA: TGTGCCAGCAGGTACAGGGGGACCCTCTCTGGAAACACCATATATTTT.

The chain links TRBV7-2 to TRBJ2-7; D call uncertain. The V gene lost 0 bases and the J gene lost 3 bases, with 9 bases spanning the gap. The germline V gene has CDR1 SGHTA and CDR2 FQGNSA. This CDR3 has 14 residues. This CDR3 reads CASSLAYSNYEQYF. For the CDR3, the DNA is TGTGCCAGCAGCTTAGCGTACTCGAACTACGAGCAGTACTTC.

The chain carries TRBV20-1 and TRBJ2-4; a possible D gene is TRBD2 (5 bases). The length of the CDR3 is 11 residues. The V end was cut by 6 bases, the J end by 8 bases, with 11 bases between. Looked up from germline, CDR1 is DFQATT and CDR2 is SNEGSKA (reference sequence). CDR3 sequence: CSARPADIQYF. In nucleotides, the CDR3 is TGCAGTGCACGTCCAGCGGACATTCAGTACTTC.

The rearrangement joins TRBV30 to TRBJ2-5; D might be TRBD2 (5 bases). Germline V lookup: CDR1 GTSNPN, CDR2 SVGIG (reference sequence). Trimming took off 4 bases at V and 4 bases at J, with 13 bases between the two ends. The CDR3 extends over 13 amino acids. The CDR3 protein is CAWTKYEGETQYF. In nucleotides, the CDR3 is TGTGCCTGGACCAAGTACGAGGGAGAGACCCAGTACTTC. The variable domain in full, with the rest retrieved from reference TRBV30 and TRBJ2-5, is SQTIHQWPATLVQPVGSPLSLECTVEGTSNPNLYWYRQAAGRGLQLLFYSVGIGQISSEVPQNLSASRPQDRQFILSSKKLLLSDSGFYLCAWTKYEGETQYFGPGTRLLVL.

The chain recombines TRBV2 with TRBJ2-5; D possibly corresponds to TRBD2 (6 bases). Per the germline V gene, CDR1 is SNHLY and CDR2 is FYNNEI. This CDR3 is 14 amino acids long. V lost 6 bases to trimming and J lost 1 base, with 12 bases between them. The CDR3 nucleotides are TGTGCCAGCAGCGGGGGACGGGGCCAAGAGACCCAGTACTTC. Encoded protein: CASSGGRGQETQYF. Together with reference TRBV2 and TRBJ2-5, the CDR3 gives the full variable domain: EPEVTQTPSHQVTQMGQEVILRCVPISNHLYFYWYRQILGQKVEFLVSFYNNEISEKSEIFDDQFSVERPDGSNFTLKIRSTKLEDSAMYFCASSGGRGQETQYFGPGTRLLVL.

CDR3 coding DNA: TGTGCCAGCAGTTACAGGGTGAATCAGCCCCAGCATTTT. This translates into CASSYRVNQPQHF. The chain links TRBV28 to TRBJ1-5, with a tentative D call TRBD1 (6 bases). The V gene lost 4 bases and the J gene lost 4 bases, with 8 bases spanning the gap. CDR1 and CDR2 from the germline V gene are MDHEN and SYDVKM. This CDR3 spans 13 amino acids.

V and J are TRBV27 and TRBJ2-5; TRBD1 matches at 7 bases. After removal of 5 bases from V and 4 bases from J, the junction contained 10 bases not matched to a gene. Per the germline V gene, CDR1 is MNHEY and CDR2 is SMNVEV (reference sequence). The CDR3 has 15 residues. The CDR3 protein is CASSRIDRARETQYF. The CDR3 region has the DNA TGTGCCAGCAGTCGTATCGACAGGGCCCGAGAGACCCAGTACTTC.

The chain uses TRBV7-8 and TRBJ1-2, with 9 bases identical to TRBD1. V shed 4 bases, J shed 6 bases, and the junction held 12 bases outside the gene matches. The CDR3 totals 16 residues. Looked up from germline, CDR1 is SGHVS and CDR2 is FQNEAQ. In nucleotides, the CDR3 is TGTGCCAGCAGCTCTCTACCGGGACAGGGACGGGATGGCTACACCTTC. It specifies CASSSLPGQGRDGYTF.

This CDR3 reads CASSVATTGYYTF. The CDR3 DNA reads as TGTGCCAGCAGCGTAGCTACGACAGGGTACTACACCTTC. The chain combines TRBV9 with TRBJ1-2, with TRBD1 identical over 7 bases. This CDR3 has 13 residues. V was pared by 0 bases and J by 10 bases, with 6 bases of the junction left unmatched. Germline V gene data show CDR1 as SGDLS and CDR2 as YYNGEE.

The chain combines TRBV11-3 with TRBJ1-1, with D possibly matching TRBD1 (6 bases). V was trimmed by 4 bases and J by 6 bases, leaving 12 bases between them. Per the germline V gene, CDR1 is SGHNT and CDR2 is YENEEA. This CDR3 contains 13 residues. Written as DNA, the CDR3 is TGTGCCAGCAGCTCAGAGACAGGAGCTGAAGCTTTCTTT. The encoded protein is CASSSETGAEAFF.

The V gene is TRBV20-1, the J gene TRBJ2-7, with D possibly being TRBD1 (5 bases). V was pared by 6 bases and J by 1 base, with 7 bases between. Looked up from germline, CDR1 is DFQATT and CDR2 is SNEGSKA (reference sequence). The CDR3 spans 11 residues. Here the CDR3 reads CSARQSYEQYF. The DNA of the CDR3 is TGCAGTGCGAGACAGTCCTACGAGCAGTACTTC.